This T cell receptor beta chain was recovered during a study of cytomegalovirus exposure and HLA in healthy donors. Study as a whole: Of more than 350 genotyped donors, about 81% clustered with self-reported Caucasian donors.

Study-wide findings and caveats: In a later analysis, TCR beta V- and J-gene trimming showed a link to a missense DCLRE1C variant. Among donors in an Asian-associated ancestry cluster, a later analysis reportedly found fewer N-insertions than the approximately 700-donor mean. Most TCR sequences proved rare, with some public TCRs found in many donors.

V lost 3 bases to trimming and J lost 3 bases; unmatched junction nucleotides: 8. This CDR3 has 18 amino acids. Germline V lookup: CDR1 MGHDK, CDR2 SYGVNS. Primers included in the PCR were 60 Vbeta and 13 Jbeta primers. The assay was immunoSEQ multiplex PCR, and TCRdb's table has in-frame clones only and misses some. This repertoire shows tens of thousands of clones, roughly three quarters found once; its top ten account for about 2.5%. On this clone itself: Its antigen is undetermined.

The receptor was derived from a man aged 30 to 39 in good health and CMV-seronegative. The sequencing input was PBMCs. The J gene is TRBJ2-2, the V gene TRBV25-1; 12 bases are a match to TRBD2. In nucleotides, the CDR3 is TGTGCCAGCAGTGACTTTCTAGCGGGGGGGCCATACACCGGGGAGCTGTTTTTT. Translating gives CASSDFLAGGPYTGELFF.